A single sample gave rise to the 10 T cell receptor beta chains below, sequenced in a study of cytomegalovirus exposure and HLA in healthy donors. The PCR had 60 Vbeta and 13 Jbeta primers. Measured with immunoSEQ multiplex PCR; TCRdb has only the in-frame clones, and not every one. This sample has about 120,000 clones, with less than 80% found just once. Sequencing was performed on PBMCs. These receptor sequences come from a woman aged 40 to 49 in good health and CMV-seropositive.

The chain joins TRBV7-9 to TRBJ1-1; weak D call: TRBD1 (6 bases). CDR1 and CDR2 (germline): SEHNR, FQNEAQ (reference sequence). The CDR3 is 17 amino acids. V dropped 5 bases and J dropped 1 base, with 20 bases sitting between them. The CDR3: CASSPGKGHTQNTEAFF. The CDR3 DNA reads as TGTGCCAGCAGCCCGGGGAAGGGACATACTCAGAACACTGAAGCTTTCTTT.

The chain links TRBV2 to TRBJ1-3; a possible D gene is TRBD1 (5 bases). The length of the CDR3 is 17 residues. Germline V gives CDR1 SNHLY, CDR2 FYNNEI. Trimming cost V 7 bases and J 2 bases, with 21 bases left between them. The CDR3 region has the DNA TGTGCCAGCAATCGACCGGGGGGGATTGCTCCTGGAAACACCATATATTTT. This gives the protein CASNRPGGIAPGNTIYF.

The chain carries TRBV11-3 and TRBJ2-3; 7 bases line up with TRBD2. The CDR3 length is 14 residues. The V and J ends lost 4 bases and 6 bases, in that order; junction bases with no gene match: 7. CDR1 SGHNT and CDR2 YENEEA come from the germline V gene. The CDR3 coding sequence is TGTGCCAGCAGCTCCGCGACTAGCCTCGATACGCAGTATTTT. Translation: CASSSATSLDTQYF.

The gene calls are TRBV28 and TRBJ2-7; the match to TRBD2 covers 13 bases. Germline trimming cut 2 bases from V and 9 bases from J; bases unmatched to any gene: 16. The CDR3 loop spans 18 amino acids. Germline lookup yields CDR1 MDHEN and CDR2 SYDVKM. The CDR3 nucleotides read TGTGCCAGCAGTTTACTCCCTTTAGGGACTAGCGGGATTCTAGTGCAGTACTTC. It is translated as CASSLLPLGTSGILVQYF.

This clone has more than one count but fewer than ten. The CDR3 protein is CASSLREKLFF. The CDR3 coding sequence is TGTGCCAGCAGCTTACGTGAAAAACTGTTTTTT. The chain couples TRBV7-9 to TRBJ1-4; D remains ambiguous. The germline V gene has CDR1 SEHNR and CDR2 FQNEAQ (reference sequence). Trimming stripped 2 bases from V and 7 bases from J, with 2 bases between. The CDR3 is 11 amino acids.

The chain recombines TRBV2 with TRBJ2-7, with D maybe TRBD2 (6 bases). Germline assignment: CDR1 SNHLY and CDR2 FYNNEI. CDR3 size: 14 residues. V was shortened by 7 bases and J by 6 bases, with 19 bases between the two germline ends. CDR3: CASNVPDRGGEQYF. CDR3 bases: TGTGCCAGCAATGTGCCAGATAGGGGAGGCGAGCAGTACTTC.

The V and J genes are TRBV7-2 and TRBJ2-1; the D gene is possibly TRBD2 (6 bases). V was cut by 1 base and J by 9 bases, with 10 bases left in between. CDR3 size: 13 residues. Per the germline V gene, CDR1 is SGHTA and CDR2 is FQGNSA. CDR3 sequence: CASSLGGGSEQFF. The DNA for the CDR3 is TGTGCCAGCAGCTTAGGGGGAGGAAGTGAGCAGTTCTTC.

This chain connects TRBV5-4 to TRBJ2-7; no definite D call. The V gene's germline CDR1 is SGHNT and CDR2 YYREEE (reference sequence). The CDR3 covers 12 residues. The V end lost 3 bases, the J end lost 6 bases, and 10 bases lay between the germline ends. Here the CDR3 reads CASSSSLSEQYF. In DNA, the CDR3 is TGTGCCAGCAGCTCCTCGCTGAGCGAGCAGTACTTC.

CDR3 residues: CASTGGSGNYNEQFF. The CDR3 nucleotides are TGCGCCAGCACCGGGGGGTCAGGGAACTACAATGAGCAGTTCTTC. V usage is TRBV5-1 and J usage is TRBJ2-1, with TRBD2 matching over 7 bases. J gave up 3 bases and V 6 bases, and 9 bases lay outside the gene matches. The CDR3 extends over 15 amino acids. Germline V CDR1 and CDR2: SGHRS, YFSETQ.

The chain carries TRBV7-2 and TRBJ2-2; 7 bases line up with TRBD2. This CDR3 has 15 amino acids. V trimming: 0 bases; J trimming: 6 bases; junction bases outside the gene matches: 4. Germline loops: CDR1 SGHTA, CDR2 FQGNSA. This CDR3 reads CASSLAGGRAGELFF. In nucleotides, the CDR3 is TGTGCCAGCAGCTTAGCGGGAGGGAGAGCCGGGGAGCTGTTTTTT.